These 30 T cell receptor beta chains were sequenced from one sample in a study of T cell responses to AZD1222 COVID-19 vaccine. Generated by immunoSEQ multiplex PCR, the TCRdb table keeps only in-frame clones and is missing some. The data hold around 140,000 clones, with roughly nine tenths observed a single time. Specimen: peripheral blood, collected on day 0 of AZD1222 vaccination. The receptor source for this set is an adult in good health.

This clone has a single count. The chain is built from TRBV10-1 and TRBJ2-4; no firm D call. In germline, CDR1 is WNHNN, CDR2 SYGVQD (reference sequence). The V and J ends lost 4 bases and 0 bases respectively, with 4 bases between them. The CDR3 runs 13 residues. The CDR3 DNA sequence: TGCGCCAGCAGTGCGGGAGCCAAAAACATTCAGTACTTC. Protein product: CASSAGAKNIQYF.

This chain uses TRBV2 with TRBJ1-6, with 8 bases fitting TRBD1. Unmatched junction bases numbered 9, after V lost 10 bases and J lost 7 bases. Germline V gene lookup returns CDR1 SNHLY and CDR2 FYNNEI. CDR3 length: 14 residues. The CDR3 DNA sequence: TGTGCCACCTTCGGACAGGGAGGAAATTCACCCCTCCACTTT. This gives the protein CATFGQGGNSPLHF.

The chain recombines TRBV4-2 with TRBJ2-7; 9 bases are shared with TRBD2. Per the germline V gene, CDR1 is LGHNA and CDR2 is YNFKEQ. V lost 0 bases, J lost 2 bases, and 11 bases stayed unmatched. This CDR3 is built from 18 residues. The CDR3: CASSQDLASGIKAYEQYF. In DNA form, the CDR3 reads TGTGCCAGCAGCCAAGATTTGGCTAGCGGGATAAAGGCCTACGAGCAGTACTTC.

The chain combines TRBV4-1 with TRBJ1-3, with D unresolved. The V gene's germline CDR1 is MGHRA and CDR2 YSYEKL. The CDR3 is 14 residues long. Trimming took off 1 base at V and 4 bases at J, with 8 bases between the two ends. The CDR3 DNA reads TGCGCCAGCAGCCAAGCCCCAGGAGGAAACACCATATATTTT. Encoded protein: CASSQAPGGNTIYF.

The chain is built from TRBV5-1 and TRBJ2-1, with TRBD2 matching 11 bases. Germline lookup yields CDR1 SGHRS and CDR2 YFSETQ. This CDR3 contains 16 residues. V was pared by 2 bases and J by 8 bases, with 9 bases of the junction left unmatched. The CDR3 region is CASSLSLGLAVYEQFF. The CDR3 nucleotides read TGCGCCAGCAGCTTATCTTTGGGACTAGCGGTATATGAGCAGTTCTTC.

The gene calls are TRBV5-8 and TRBJ1-1, with TRBD1 as a possible D gene (6 bases). The germline V gene has CDR1 SGHTS and CDR2 YDEGEE. Trimming left V 4 bases short and J 1 base short, with 17 bases between. This CDR3 spans 16 amino acids. The DNA for the CDR3 is TGTGCCAGCAGCCCCCGGAAGGGACATCCGAACACTGAAGCTTTCTTT. Protein product: CASSPRKGHPNTEAFF.

This chain connects TRBV7-3 to TRBJ2-2; D call uncertain. The CDR3 runs to 14 residues. Trimming pared 2 bases from V and 3 bases from J, leaving 7 bases between. CDR1 and CDR2 from the germline V gene are SGHTA and FQGTGA. This chain's CDR3 is CASSLFTDTGELFF. The DNA of the CDR3 is TGTGCCAGCAGCTTATTTACCGACACCGGGGAGCTGTTTTTT.

This clone was seen once. CDR3 coding DNA: TGTGCCAGCAGTTCTATGACCTCGACAGGCTTTAATTCACCCCTCCACTTT. Its translation: CASSSMTSTGFNSPLHF. The rearrangement joins TRBV6-9 to TRBJ1-6, with D possibly being TRBD1 (6 bases). V lost 4 bases, J lost 6 bases, and 19 bases lay in between. The CDR3 sequence is 17 residues long. The germline V gene has CDR1 MNHGY and CDR2 SVAAGI.

This clone was picked up one time. The chain combines TRBV7-8 with TRBJ1-1; a weak D match, TRBD1 (6 bases). With 4 bases removed from V and 0 bases from J, the gap between germline ends came to 12 bases. This CDR3 region has 15 residues. The germline CDR1 and CDR2 sequences are SGHVS and FQNEAQ. CDR3 sequence: CASSSPTGMNTEAFF. CDR3 nucleotide sequence: TGTGCCAGCAGCTCCCCAACAGGGATGAACACTGAAGCTTTCTTT.

The gene calls are TRBV29-1 and TRBJ2-1; D possibly corresponds to TRBD1 (5 bases). Trimming removed 6 bases from V and 4 bases from J, with 13 bases in between. CDR3 length: 13 amino acids. Germline CDR1 is SQVTM and CDR2 is ANQGSEA. The CDR3 protein is CSVSAGIYNEQFF. CDR3 nucleotides: TGCAGCGTGTCGGCAGGGATATACAATGAGCAGTTCTTC.

This clone was observed once. The chain has TRBV5-4 and TRBJ2-5; unclear D gene. Germline V lookup: CDR1 SGHNT, CDR2 YYREEE (reference sequence). V lost 4 bases and J lost 4, with 11 bases in between. The CDR3 consists of 13 residues. The CDR3 spells CASSPGYRETQYF. CDR3 bases: TGTGCCAGCAGCCCCGGATATAGAGAGACCCAGTACTTC.

This clone was seen a few times. The rearrangement joins TRBV9 to TRBJ2-7, with TRBD2 identical over 16 bases. Germline V gene sequence: CDR1 SGDLS, CDR2 YYNGEE. Unmatched junction bases numbered 4, after V lost 2 bases and J lost 5 bases. CDR3 size: 16 residues. CDR3 in DNA: TGTGCCAGCAGCGTCGGGACTAGCGGGAGGGTACACGAGCAGTACTTC. This encodes CASSVGTSGRVHEQYF.

V and J are TRBV19 and TRBJ1-5; 7 bases agree with TRBD1. CDR1 and CDR2 from the germline V gene are LNHDA and SQIVND (reference sequence). Trimming at V came to 6 bases and at J to 3 bases, leaving 5 bases not matched to a gene. CDR3 length equals 14 residues. CDR3 in amino acids: CASSPGQDNQPQHF. DNA of the CDR3: TGTGCCAGTAGCCCCGGACAGGACAATCAGCCCCAGCATTTT.

This chain joins TRBV3-1 (or the pseudogene TRBV3-2) and TRBJ1-4; the D is unclear. Germline lookup yields CDR1 LGHDT and CDR2 YNNKEL (reference sequence). The CDR3 extends over 12 amino acids. Between the trimmed V and J ends, which lost 2 bases and 8 bases, there was a span of 6 bases. The CDR3 nucleotides read TGTGCCAGCAGCCAATCCCGGGAAAAACTGTTTTTT. Translation gives CASSQSREKLFF.

The chain combines TRBV19 with TRBJ2-2; D is tentatively TRBD1 or TRBD2 (5 bases each). Germline values: CDR1 LNHDA, CDR2 SQIVND (reference sequence). This CDR3 region has 15 residues. Deletions cut 6 bases from V and 0 bases from J, with 11 bases between. CDR3 bases: TGTGCCAGTAGAGCCGGGACGGCGAACACCGGGGAGCTGTTTTTT. Protein: CASRAGTANTGELFF.

This chain uses TRBV28 with TRBJ1-5, with D unresolved. Germline CDR1 MDHEN, CDR2 SYDVKM. Trimming removed 3 bases at V and 10 bases at J, with 7 bases between. The CDR3 loop spans 11 amino acids. The CDR3 loop reads CASSFPGPQHF. The CDR3 DNA is TGTGCCAGCAGTTTCCCCGGCCCCCAGCATTTT.

V and J are TRBV5-4 and TRBJ2-6; D may match TRBD1 or TRBD2 (5 bases each). CDR3 length: 18 residues. V was pared by 6 bases and J by 0 bases, with 19 bases between. CDR1 and CDR2 (germline): SGHNT, YYREEE (reference sequence). The CDR3 nucleotides are TGTGCCAGCACCGACCGCACGGGGACCCTCTCTGGGGCCAACGTCCTGACTTTC. Residues: CASTDRTGTLSGANVLTF.

This clone came up a few times. This chain uses TRBV11-2 with TRBJ2-3; 9 bases line up with TRBD2. The V gene end was trimmed by 6 bases and the J gene end by 6 bases; junction bases not matched to a gene: 10. The germline CDR1 and CDR2 sequences are SGHAT and FQNNGV. The CDR3 covers 15 residues. The CDR3 loop is CASSFSSGRTDTQYF. As DNA, the CDR3 is TGTGCCAGCAGTTTTAGTAGCGGGAGAACGGATACGCAGTATTTT.

V is TRBV27 and J is TRBJ1-1, with no clear D. The germline V gene has CDR1 MNHEY and CDR2 SMNVEV (reference sequence). This CDR3 has 14 amino acids. The V end lost 8 bases, the J end lost 5 bases, and 18 bases lay between the germline ends. The CDR3 protein is CASRPNRVKTEAFF. The CDR3 coding sequence is TGTGCCAGCCGCCCGAATAGGGTAAAGACTGAAGCTTTCTTT.

The chain has TRBV11-2 and TRBJ2-1; 8 bases are a match to TRBD1. The CDR3 consists of 15 residues. After removal of 3 bases from V and 7 bases from J, the junction contained 8 bases not matched to a gene. CDR1 and CDR2 from the germline V gene are SGHAT and FQNNGV. The CDR3 loop reads CASSFTGGTGNEQFF. In DNA form, the CDR3 reads TGTGCCAGCAGCTTCACAGGGGGTACGGGTAATGAGCAGTTCTTC. Supplemented by reference TRBV11-2 and TRBJ2-1, the full variable domain reads EAGVAQSPRYKIIEKRQSVAFWCNPISGHATLYWYQQILGQGPKLLIQFQNNGVVDDSQLPKDRFSAERLKGVDSTLKIQPAKLEDSAVYLCASSFTGGTGNEQFFGPGTRLTVL.

The gene calls are TRBV3-1 (or the pseudogene TRBV3-2) and TRBJ2-3, with D possibly being TRBD2 (6 bases). The germline V gene has CDR1 LGHDT and CDR2 YNNKEL (reference sequence). This CDR3 spans 15 amino acids. With 3 bases removed from V and 6 bases from J, the gap between germline ends came to 16 bases. The CDR3 DNA is TGTGCCAGCAGCCAGCGGGACTCCCCGTGGGATACGCAGTATTTT. Translation: CASSQRDSPWDTQYF.

The V call is TRBV28, the J call TRBJ1-5, with TRBD1 matching 9 bases. The CDR3 totals 13 residues. Trimming cost V 6 bases and J 4 bases; bases outside gene matches: 1. Germline V CDR1 and CDR2: MDHEN, SYDVKM. The CDR3 DNA reads as TGTGCCAGCAGCGGGACAGGGAATCAGCCCCAGCATTTT. Its protein product is CASSGTGNQPQHF.

V is TRBV3-1 (or the pseudogene TRBV3-2) and J is TRBJ1-3, with D uncertain. CDR1 and CDR2 from the germline V gene are LGHDT and YNNKEL (reference sequence). The ends were cut back, 0 bases at V and 2 bases at J, with 2 bases in the middle. CDR3 length: 13 residues. CDR3 region: CASSQDTGNTIYF. Here the CDR3 DNA reads TGTGCCAGCAGCCAAGATACTGGAAACACCATATATTTT.

This clone was observed a single time. This chain uses TRBV9 with TRBJ2-7; D is possibly TRBD1 or TRBD2 (6 bases each). The CDR3 loop spans 15 amino acids. Trimming took 0 bases from V and 0 from J, leaving 10 bases between them. CDR1 is SGDLS, CDR2 YYNGEE, per germline. CDR3 residues: CASSVEGGGSYEQYF. CDR3 DNA: TGTGCCAGCAGCGTAGAGGGGGGTGGCTCCTACGAGCAGTACTTC. The full variable domain, its missing parts supplied by reference TRBV9 and TRBJ2-7, is DSGVTQTPKHLITATGQRVTLRCSPRSGDLSVYWYQQSLDQGLQFLIQYYNGEERAKGNILERFSAQQFPDLHSELNLSSLELGDSALYFCASSVEGGGSYEQYFGPGTRLTVT.

The chain carries TRBV6-1 and TRBJ1-4; possibly TRBD1 for D (5 bases). This CDR3 contains 20 residues. The germline V gene has CDR1 MNHNS and CDR2 SASEGT. V was shortened by 0 bases and J by 0 bases, with 20 bases between the two germline ends. CDR3 in amino acids: CASSEALVRGLRPTNEKLFF. CDR3 coding DNA: TGTGCCAGCAGTGAAGCGCTTGTCCGGGGACTTAGGCCAACTAATGAAAAACTGTTTTTT.

The genes are TRBV7-2 and TRBJ1-4, with a tentative D call TRBD1 (6 bases). The CDR3 sequence is 15 residues long. V dropped 5 bases and J dropped 8 bases, with 18 bases sitting between them. Germline CDR1 reads SGHTA; CDR2 reads FQGNSA. The CDR3 DNA sequence: TGTGCCAGCAGCCCGATACAGGGAGGAGGGGAAAAACTGTTTTTT. Translating gives CASSPIQGGGEKLFF.

The V call is TRBV7-2, the J call TRBJ2-5, with a weak D call TRBD2 (6 bases). The CDR3 spans 15 residues. The germline gives CDR1 SGHTA, CDR2 FQGNSA. V lost 3 bases, J lost 2 bases, and 13 bases lay in between. Here the CDR3 DNA reads TGTGCCAGCAGCTTTGGGGGGAGTCCTCAAGAGACCCAGTACTTC. Translated, it gives CASSFGGSPQETQYF.

The chain joins TRBV15 to TRBJ1-6; D possibly corresponds to TRBD1 (5 bases). Germline CDR1 and CDR2: LNHNV and YYDKDF (reference sequence). Between the trimmed V and J ends, which lost 0 bases and 0 bases, there was a span of 12 bases. This CDR3 contains 18 residues. In DNA, the CDR3 is TGTGCCACCAGCAGAGATCGGGAGGGGAGCTCCTATAATTCACCCCTCCACTTT. It codes for CATSRDREGSSYNSPLHF.

The chain links TRBV24-1 to TRBJ2-6; a weak D match, TRBD1 (5 bases). This CDR3 has 17 amino acids. The V gene lost 3 bases and the J gene lost 1 base, with 12 bases spanning the gap. Germline loops: CDR1 KGHDR, CDR2 SFDVKD. DNA for the CDR3: TGTGCCACCAGTGATATATTAGGGGATTCTGGGGCCAACGTCCTGACTTTC. It yields the protein CATSDILGDSGANVLTF.

This rearrangement joins TRBV6-6 to TRBJ2-5; perhaps D is TRBD1 or TRBD2 (5 bases each). Germline CDR1 and CDR2: MNHNY and SVGAGI (reference sequence). The CDR3 has 16 amino acids. V shed 5 bases and J shed 1 base, with 17 bases lying between them. CDR3 residues: CASSLLGTQFQETQYF. In nucleotides, the CDR3 is TGTGCCAGCAGTCTGTTAGGGACGCAGTTCCAAGAGACCCAGTACTTC.